Listed here are 12 T cell receptor beta chains from one sample, sequenced in a study of cytomegalovirus exposure and HLA in healthy donors. PCR employed 60 Vbeta and 13 Jbeta primers. Method: immunoSEQ multiplex PCR; TCRdb's copy keeps in-frame clones and lacks some. The sample table sets out about 200,000 clones. The sequencing sample was made of PBMCs. Receptors were obtained from a girl aged 2-15 years in good health and CMV-seropositive.

The chain employs TRBV6-1 and TRBJ1-1; no clear D. Germline assignment: CDR1 MNHNS and CDR2 SASEGT. The CDR3 covers 14 residues. Trimming removed 6 bases at V and 6 bases at J, with 17 bases between. The CDR3 bases are TGTGCCAGCAGCCATGATTCCGGGAGCCCTGAAGCTTTCTTT. Protein sequence: CASSHDSGSPEAFF.

The V call is TRBV10-1, the J call TRBJ2-5, with 7 bases fitting TRBD1. Losses at the gene ends were 6 bases for V and 2 bases for J; bases not matched to a gene: 6. From germline, CDR1 is WNHNN and CDR2 SYGVQD (reference sequence). The CDR3 length is 14 residues. The chain's CDR3 is CASSPGGGQETQYF. In DNA form, the CDR3 reads TGCGCCAGCAGCCCAGGGGGTGGGCAAGAGACCCAGTACTTC.

On this clone: At one end the junction does not follow the germline gene, possibly because of a read error. The chain joins TRBV7-2 to TRBJ2-7; a possible D gene is TRBD1 (5 bases). This CDR3 spans 12 amino acids. Germline V gene data show CDR1 as SGHTA and CDR2 as FQGNSA. CDR3 amino acids: CASSLASGSTNF. The CDR3 DNA is TGTGCCAGCAGCTTAGCATCAGGGTCAACCAACTTC.

The rearrangement uses TRBV6-1 and TRBJ2-3, with 10 positions matching TRBD2. The CDR3 has 13 residues. CDR1 MNHNS and CDR2 SASEGT come from the germline V gene. The V gene end was trimmed by 6 bases and the J gene end by 8 bases; junction bases not matched to a gene: 5. The CDR3 loop is CASRLAGVGTQYF. The CDR3 DNA reads TGTGCCAGCAGGCTAGCGGGAGTTGGTACGCAGTATTTT.

The rearrangement links TRBV25-1 to TRBJ2-1; 9 positions match TRBD2. This CDR3 region has 14 residues. Germline CDR1 and CDR2: MGHDK and SYGVNS. V was clipped by 6 bases and J by 5 bases; unmatched bases: 5. CDR3: CASRDSGSHNEQFF. As DNA, the CDR3 is TGTGCCAGCAGAGATAGCGGGAGTCACAATGAGCAGTTCTTC.

CDR3 coding DNA: TGTGCCAGCACCCCCTGGGAGGGCCGGTACGAGCAGTACTTC. Translated: CASTPWEGRYEQYF. The V call is TRBV28, the J call TRBJ2-7, with TRBD2 matching 7 bases. The V gene end was trimmed by 7 bases and the J gene end by 4 bases; junction bases not matched to a gene: 10. There are 14 residues in the CDR3. Germline loops: CDR1 MDHEN, CDR2 SYDVKM.

The J gene is TRBJ1-1, the V gene TRBV18; TRBD1 is a possible D gene (5 bases). The CDR3 spans 14 residues. V was clipped by 6 bases and J by 2 bases, with 13 bases between them. The germline gives CDR1 KGHSH, CDR2 LQKENI. The CDR3 region has the DNA TGTGCCAGCTCCGCAGCAGGGTACAACACTGAAGCTTTCTTT. This sequence encodes CASSAAGYNTEAFF.

The chain carries TRBV5-1 and TRBJ2-7; 8 bases line up with TRBD2. Unmatched junction bases numbered 9, after V lost 8 bases and J lost 2 bases. The CDR3 consists of 14 residues. CDR1 SGHRS and CDR2 YFSETQ come from the germline V gene. For the CDR3, the DNA is TGCGCCAGTTCACCAACGGGAGGGACCTACGAGCAGTACTTC. Translating gives CASSPTGGTYEQYF.

The chain has TRBV28 and TRBJ2-7; TRBD2 matches 9 bases. From germline, CDR1 is MDHEN and CDR2 SYDVKM. The trim removed 7 bases at V and 5 bases at J, leaving 12 bases unmatched. The CDR3 is 15 amino acids. The CDR3 DNA reads as TGTGCCAGCATCCTGGGTAGCGGGAGCCACCACGAGCAGTACTTC. This sequence encodes CASILGSGSHHEQYF.

As DNA, the CDR3 is TGTGCCAGCAGTTCCACCGGGACATTGAACTATGGCTACACCTTC. It codes for CASSSTGTLNYGYTF. The chain combines TRBV27 with TRBJ1-2; D is perhaps TRBD1 (6 bases). The CDR3 has 15 amino acids. Trimming removed 4 bases at V and 2 bases at J, with 14 bases between. CDR1 and CDR2 (germline): MNHEY, SMNVEV (reference sequence).

CDR3 DNA: TGTGCCAGCAGCCTGGGGCTAGCGGGAGGCCCTTCCTACAATGAGCAGTTCTTC. It codes for CASSLGLAGGPSYNEQFF. V and J are TRBV7-2 and TRBJ2-1; 11 bases are a match to TRBD2. In germline, CDR1 is SGHTA, CDR2 FQGNSA. J was trimmed by 1 base and V by 5 bases; bases with no gene match: 10. The CDR3 loop spans 18 amino acids.

This chain connects TRBV29-1 to TRBJ1-5, with 8 bases that match TRBD1. This CDR3 comprises 13 residues. Germline assignment: CDR1 SQVTM and CDR2 ANQGSEA. Germline trimming cut 0 bases from V and 11 bases from J; bases unmatched to any gene: 6. DNA of the CDR3: TGCAGCGTTGAAGAACAGGGGGTTGCGGCCCAGCATTTT. Translating gives CSVEEQGVAAQHF.